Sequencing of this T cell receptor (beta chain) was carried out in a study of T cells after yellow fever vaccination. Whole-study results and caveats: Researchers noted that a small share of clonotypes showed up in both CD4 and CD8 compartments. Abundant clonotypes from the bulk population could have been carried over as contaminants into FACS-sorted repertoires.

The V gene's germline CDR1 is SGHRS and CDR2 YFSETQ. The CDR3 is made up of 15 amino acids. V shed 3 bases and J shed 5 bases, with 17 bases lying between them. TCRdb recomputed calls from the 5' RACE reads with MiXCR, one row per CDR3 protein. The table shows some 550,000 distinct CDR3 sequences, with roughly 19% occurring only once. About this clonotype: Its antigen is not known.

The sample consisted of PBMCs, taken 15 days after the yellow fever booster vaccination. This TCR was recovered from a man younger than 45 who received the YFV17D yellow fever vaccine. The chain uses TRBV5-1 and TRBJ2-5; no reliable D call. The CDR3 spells CASSSRTGFGETQYF. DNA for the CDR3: TGCGCCAGCAGCTCACGAACTGGTTTCGGGGAGACCCAGTACTTC.